Shown below are 13 T cell receptor beta chains from a single sample sequenced in a study of regulatory T cells in long-lasting Graves disease. CDR3 regions were amplified by Arm-PCR using iRepertoire HTBI primers to build TCR beta libraries. Via MiXCR, TCRdb re-called the multiplex PCR reads, giving one row per CDR3 protein. Here the sample spans roughly 400,000 distinct CDR3 sequences, about a sixth being singletons. Time point noted: newly diagnosed GD, antithyroid drugs for less than 3 months. The TCR library used RNA extracted from PBMCs. These records were also assigned to another study, of T cells in Graves' hyperthyroidism and ophthalmopathy.

The input for sequencing was peripheral blood mononuclear cells (PBMCs), taken at new diagnosis, from a patient treated with antithyroid drugs. The receptors were sampled from a woman aged 18-29 years with Graves disease.

The chain joins TRBV25-1 to TRBJ2-7; D not resolved. This CDR3 region has 13 residues. Trimming took off 2 bases at V and 2 bases at J, with 7 bases between the two ends. Per germline, CDR1 MGHDK and CDR2 SYGVNS. DNA for the CDR3: TGTGCCAGCAGTGAACCGGGTACCTACGAGCAGTACTTC. It is translated as CASSEPGTYEQYF.

This clonotype has ten or more counts. The chain has TRBV29-1 and TRBJ2-5, with TRBD1 matching over 7 bases. This CDR3 spans 15 amino acids. Germline CDR1 reads SQVTM; CDR2 reads ANQGSEA. J was trimmed by 4 bases and V by 5 bases; bases with no gene match: 13. The CDR3 sequence is CSVTISRTGRETQYF. The CDR3 DNA reads TGCAGCGTTACTATATCCCGGACAGGTCGAGAGACCCAGTACTTC.

The rearrangement links TRBV5-1 to TRBJ2-6, with D tentatively TRBD2 (7 bases). The CDR3 runs to 18 residues. The V gene lost 6 bases and the J gene lost 0 bases, with 19 bases spanning the gap. The germline V gene encodes CDR1 SGHRS and CDR2 YFSETQ. CDR3 sequence: CASTPTGGRLSGANVLTF. As DNA, the CDR3 is TGCGCCAGCACCCCGACCGGGGGGCGACTCTCTGGGGCCAACGTCCTGACTTTC.

This chain uses TRBV2 with TRBJ2-1; D may be TRBD1 (6 bases). Germline assignment: CDR1 SNHLY and CDR2 FYNNEI. Deletions cut 7 bases from V and 6 bases from J, with 10 bases between. This CDR3 is 12 amino acids long. The CDR3 protein is CASNREGNEQFF. The CDR3 nucleotides are TGTGCCAGCAACAGGGAAGGCAATGAGCAGTTCTTC. Using reference TRBV2 and TRBJ2-1 for the parts outside the CDR3, the full variable domain is EPEVTQTPSHQVTQMGQEVILRCVPISNHLYFYWYRQILGQKVEFLVSFYNNEISEKSEIFDDQFSVERPDGSNFTLKIRSTKLEDSAMYFCASNREGNEQFFGPGTRLTVL.

Regarding this clonotype: This clone may be a read error of a much larger clone one base away. The rearrangement links TRBV7-8 to TRBJ1-1, with unresolved D. Per the germline V gene, CDR1 is SGHVS and CDR2 is FQNEAQ. With 0 bases removed from V and 4 bases from J, the gap between germline ends came to 12 bases. The length of the CDR3 is 15 residues. Written as DNA, the CDR3 is TGTGCCAGCAGCTTAGCAGGACGGGAGGCCACTGAAGCTTTCTTT. This gives the protein CASSLAGREATEAFF.

In its sample, this clonotype was seen many times. The CDR3 protein is CASSPGLAADTQYF. The CDR3 nucleotides are TGTGCCAGCAGCCCGGGACTAGCGGCAGATACGCAGTATTTT. The chain joins TRBV11-1 to TRBJ2-3; 11 nucleotides line up with TRBD2. V gave up 5 bases and J gave up 4 bases; unmatched junction bases: 2. From germline, CDR1 is SGHAT and CDR2 FQDESV (reference sequence). This CDR3 spans 14 amino acids. Complete variable domain (other parts from reference TRBV11-1 and TRBJ2-3): EAEVAQSPRYKITEKSQAVAFWCDPISGHATLYWYRQILGQGPELLVQFQDESVVDDSQLPKDRFSAERLKGVDSTLKIQPAELGDSAMYLCASSPGLAADTQYFGPGTRLTVL.

In its sample, this clonotype was seen many times. The V and J genes are TRBV12-3 or TRBV12-4 and TRBJ2-2; D unclear. The CDR3 runs 13 residues. V was clipped by 6 bases and J by 6 bases, with 11 bases between them. The CDR3 here is CASSLLNAGELFF. The CDR3 bases are TGTGCCAGCAGCCTACTTAACGCCGGGGAGCTGTTTTTT.

This clonotype was counted a few times. In DNA form, the CDR3 reads TGTGCCACCAGCAGAGACAGATTTAGCAATCAGCCCCAGCATTTT. The encoded protein is CATSRDRFSNQPQHF. This chain connects TRBV15 to TRBJ1-5; D uncertain. This CDR3 region has 15 residues. V was pared by 0 bases and J by 0 bases, with 6 bases between. CDR1 is LNHNV, CDR2 YYDKDF, per germline (reference sequence).

Ten or more counts support this clonotype. The V gene is TRBV11-2, the J gene TRBJ1-2, with TRBD1 matching 9 bases. CDR1 and CDR2 (germline): SGHAT, FQNNGV. CDR3 length: 14 amino acids. J gave up 3 bases and V 3 bases, and 2 bases lay outside the gene matches. The chain's CDR3 is CASSFTGGDYGYTF. The CDR3 DNA is TGTGCCAGCAGCTTTACAGGGGGCGACTATGGCTACACCTTC.

There are a few counts of this clonotype. This chain joins TRBV30 and TRBJ1-2, with a tentative D call TRBD1 (6 bases). Germline V lookup: CDR1 GTSNPN, CDR2 SVGIG (reference sequence). This CDR3 is built from 13 residues. V was clipped by 6 bases and J by 0 bases, with 11 bases between them. CDR3 DNA sequence: TGTGCCTGTATGAGGACAGCTAACTATGGCTACACCTTC. Translating gives CACMRTANYGYTF.

Many counts were recorded for this clonotype. The chain couples TRBV5-1 to TRBJ2-7, with TRBD2 matching 7 bases. The junction had 7 bases not matched to a gene; V was cut back by 1 base and J by 3 bases. Germline lookup yields CDR1 SGHRS and CDR2 YFSETQ. This CDR3 comprises 15 residues. The CDR3 DNA is TGCGCCAGCAGCTTGAATCCGACTAGCTACTACGAGCAGTACTTC. It encodes CASSLNPTSYYEQYF.

The gene calls are TRBV14 and TRBJ2-7; D might be TRBD2 (5 bases). With 3 bases removed from V and 3 bases from J, the gap between germline ends came to 15 bases. Germline values: CDR1 SGHDN, CDR2 FVKESK. The CDR3 is made up of 15 amino acids. The CDR3 sequence: CASSQIFGRDYEQYF. For the CDR3, the DNA is TGTGCCAGCAGCCAGATCTTCGGACGGGACTACGAGCAGTACTTC.

This clonotype has a count of ten or more. The gene calls are TRBV6-1 and TRBJ2-7; TRBD1 agrees at 9 bases. The germline gives CDR1 MNHNS, CDR2 SASEGT. The CDR3 has 14 amino acids. Germline trimming cut 5 bases from V and 6 bases from J; bases unmatched to any gene: 8. CDR3 nucleotides: TGTGCCAGCAGTCCCCGGGACAGGGCACCCGAGCAGTACTTC. This gives the protein CASSPRDRAPEQYF.